The subject of this entry is one TCR beta chain. The antigen it binds to is not known. No base qualities exist here, and no much larger clone lies one base off it. This sample is drawn from a study of T cell clonotyping in hematopoietic cell transplantation (dated by TCRdb to about 2021). For the wider study: The study collected approximately 130 blood samples from 35 consecutive transplant recipients and their related donors. Patient recruitment ran from 2015 to early 2017, and follow-up continued until late 2020 or death.

According to the germline V gene, CDR1 reads MNHNS and CDR2 reads SASEGT. The cysteine opens and the phenylalanine closes a CDR3 of 13 amino acids. Just CDR3 DNA is preserved here, 39 bases in frame from base 1. V was cut back by 6 bases and J by 9 bases, leaving a gap of 17 bases between them. The meaning of the sample's time point label: 180 days after allo-HCT. Recipient blood was collected about 28 days before transplant and at days 30, 100 and 180 after transplant. Using Nuclei Lysis Solution, genomic DNA was extracted from unfractionated peripheral blood mononuclear cells that were either fresh or cryopreserved. The immunoSEQ assay, a bias-controlled multiplex PCR using V- and J-specific primers, was used to amplify TCR beta CDR3 regions from genomic DNA. A proprietary barcode and Illumina adapter sequences were added to the CDR3 amplicons in a second PCR step. An Illumina MiSeq instrument was used for sequencing of the CDR3 libraries. The published analysis was carried out like this. Export and quality control were performed with immunoSEQ Analyzer 3.0, and downstream analyses were performed with R Bioconductor and Immunarch. Only productive rearrangements in the normalized downsampled data set were used to calculate repertoire metrics. In the normalized cohort, a clonotype counted as pathologically expanded if the clonotype was larger than 5 templates. The Inverse Simpson Index was used to measure repertoire diversity. To capture all clonotypes, the CMV-specificity analyses were run on the non-normalized data set. TCRdb provides this immuneACCESS table in a form limited to in-frame rearrangements. Some clones are lacking; in checked studies, under half of them reflect an unresolved V gene, and why the rest are absent is not known. V and J calls and clone size are those listed in that table; D and trimming were worked out from the DNA. Within this sample are thousands of clones, with around nine tenths of them counted one time only. The ten largest clones represent 3.5% to 5% of the sample.

Results the study describes overall, beyond this receptor: The sample size was limited, and because cells were not sorted, the contributions of CD4 and CD8 repertoires could not be separated. Recipient repertoires showed only a small fraction of overlap with donor repertoires, and over 95% appeared de novo at the given depth. Recipient TCR diversity fell after transplant, with pathologically expanded clonotypes rising progressively from day 30 to day 180. Broader TCR repertoire diversity after transplant was predicted by Inverse Simpson Index values from donors and from recipients before transplant.

The chain was built from TRBV6-1 and TRBJ1-1; the D gene assignment is ambiguous. Material: PBMCs, obtained 180 days after allogeneic stem cell transplant. The origin of this receptor is a female patient between 50 and 60 years old who had an allogeneic stem cell transplant from an unrelated donor, so the T cells may come from the graft donor. Some clones in this sample may be carry-over from other donors' samples. In nucleotides, the sequence is TGTGCCAGCAGCGAGGTAGGGAGGGAGAAAGCTTTCTTT. The resulting protein is CASSEVGREKAFF.